In this sample, the clone carrying this T cell receptor beta chain turned up once. Its antigen is still unknown. This entry comes from a study of regulatory T cells in long-lasting Graves disease. The study's findings and limits: Few sampled subjects may have lowered accuracy. Under persistent disease, TRBV28, TRBJ1-2 and TRBJ2-5 were used preferentially. The persistent group shared 2,741 public clonotypes, more than the approximately 890 shared by new patients.

Time point described: persistent/refractory GD, antithyroid drugs over 5 years with positive TRAb. Construction of the TCR library relied on RNA isolated from PBMCs. Graves' disease diagnosis relied on American Thyroid Association guidelines. Arm-PCR of CDR3 regions and iRepertoire HTBI primers were the basis on which TCR beta libraries were built. TCRdb ran MiXCR on the multiplex PCR reads and lists one entry per CDR3 protein. The table has fewer than 450,000 distinct CDR3 sequences, about 20% seen once; the top ten hold under 25%. The CDR3 loop spans 14 amino acids. V was shortened by 10 bases and J by 2 bases, with 17 bases between the two germline ends. CDR1 is MNHNS, CDR2 SASEGT, per germline.

The receptor was isolated from a female donor with Graves disease. The V and J genes are TRBV6-1 and TRBJ1-1; no clear D. The sample here was peripheral blood mononuclear cells (PBMCs), taken when the disease was refractory, from a patient treated with antithyroid drugs. The CDR3 DNA reads as TGTGCCAACAGCCCCGACACAATCAACACTGAAGCTTTCTTT. This codes for CANSPDTINTEAFF.